This is a list of T cell receptor beta chains from one sample in a study of cytomegalovirus exposure and HLA in healthy donors. The repertoire was sequenced with immunoSEQ multiplex PCR; TCRdb's copy has only in-frame clones and lacks some. The repertoire consists of over 150,000 clones, with 84% occurring once and the leading ten covering 13%. The sample comprised PBMCs. The receptors stem from a woman younger than 45 in good health and CMV-seropositive. The conserved cysteine and the conserved F or W are not part of the CDR3 here. The size of a clone is reported for some rows only, either as once, few or many, or as a class for expanded clones.

J gene,clone size,V gene,CDR3 protein
TRBJ1-5,.,TRBV6-1,ASSEAGDFQPQH
TRBJ2-1,.,TRBV27,ASSLGGGSYNEQF
TRBJ2-2,.,TRBV7-9,ASSPSGRWDTGELF
TRBJ2-5,.,TRBV4-1,ASSQVEETQY
TRBJ2-1,.,TRBV7-2,ASSLASSGSLI
TRBJ2-5,once,TRBV5-4,ASSGRGSETQY
TRBJ2-7,.,TRBV2,ASSEEAGVTEQY
TRBJ2-1,.,TRBV5-1,ASGSLTGDNEQF
TRBJ1-1,.,TRBV5-1,ASSLGAGLEAF
TRBJ2-7,.,TRBV11-2,ASSFRSGSSYSYEQY
TRBJ2-7,once,TRBV11-2,ASSLVGGTLYEQY
TRBJ1-2,.,TRBV5-1,ASSWGDGPYGYT
TRBJ2-7,.,TRBV19,ASRNTGSSYEQY
TRBJ1-3,.,TRBV5-1,ASSPRQSSGNTIY
TRBJ1-1,.,TRBV2,ASRADRNTEAF
TRBJ2-7,.,TRBV19,ASSPLWREPSEQY
TRBJ2-1,.,TRBV7-9,ASSLLGAGGTYEQF
TRBJ2-2,.,TRBV29-1,SVRRTDTGELF
TRBJ2-3,.,TRBV30,AWSSGTDTQY
TRBJ1-3,.,TRBV28,ATGRNTIY
TRBJ1-1,.,TRBV20-1,SAGPNTEAF
TRBJ1-1,.,TRBV29-1,SADLRGRTSSTEAF
TRBJ1-5,.,TRBV30,AWSVASQGSNQPQH
TRBJ2-7,.,TRBV28,ASSPPGTGLYEQY
TRBJ1-2,.,TRBV2,ASSESRDHGYT
TRBJ1-5,once,TRBV27,ASSLSFRDREGLYQPQH
TRBJ1-1,.,TRBV5-1,ASSSQGARMDTEAF
TRBJ1-1,.,TRBV7-3,ASSPQGKTEAF
TRBJ1-1,.,TRBV7-9,ASSLELGVTEAF
TRBJ2-5,.,TRBV7-9,ASSPGTGRETQY
TRBJ2-7,.,TRBV11-2,ASRQSRGPVYEQY
TRBJ1-5,.,TRBV6-6,ASSLTDPNQPQH
TRBJ1-3,.,TRBV5-1,ASRLTGFGNTIY
TRBJ1-4,.,TRBV30,AWSTGTGGYEKLF
TRBJ1-1,.,TRBV18,ASSLSRSPTEAF
TRBJ1-5,.,TRBV5-1,ASSSIPGGQPQH
TRBJ2-5,.,TRBV6-5,ASSYGTQETQY
TRBJ2-7,.,TRBV18,ASSPVLDSTYEQY
TRBJ2-3,.,TRBV27,ASSFRGSGSGTQY
TRBJ2-1,once,TRBV9,ASSVVASGWNEQF
TRBJ1-4,.,TRBV6-5,ASRGTRELEKLF
TRBJ2-1,.,TRBV28,ASSAGPLGQF
TRBJ2-5,.,TRBV4-1,ASSQVQAGAETQY
TRBJ2-1,.,TRBV5-4,ASSSDWSSYNEQF
TRBJ2-5,.,TRBV7-6,ASSSGQGVKETQY
TRBJ2-5,.,TRBV5-1,ASSFRTASRKETQY
TRBJ2-2,.,TRBV7-2,ASSLVGGTGELF
TRBJ2-7,.,TRBV29-1,SVEAPDRGTSEQY
TRBJ2-7,once,TRBV5-6,ASSLQEGLRWY
TRBJ2-5,few,TRBV5-4,ASSRGLPLGQETQY
TRBJ2-7,.,TRBV9,ASTPGQGAYEQY